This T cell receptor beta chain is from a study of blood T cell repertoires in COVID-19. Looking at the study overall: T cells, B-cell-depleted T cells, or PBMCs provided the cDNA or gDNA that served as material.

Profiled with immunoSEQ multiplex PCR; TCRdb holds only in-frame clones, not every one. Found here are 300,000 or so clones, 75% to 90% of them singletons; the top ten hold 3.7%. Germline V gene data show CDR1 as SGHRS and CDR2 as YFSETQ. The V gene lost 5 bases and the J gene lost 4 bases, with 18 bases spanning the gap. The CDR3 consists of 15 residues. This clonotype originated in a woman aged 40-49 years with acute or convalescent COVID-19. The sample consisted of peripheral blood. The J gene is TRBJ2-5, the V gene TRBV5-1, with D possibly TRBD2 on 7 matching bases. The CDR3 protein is CASRPRGGRAETQYF. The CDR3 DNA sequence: TGCGCCAGCAGGCCTCGCGGGGGCCGGGCAGAGACCCAGTACTTC.